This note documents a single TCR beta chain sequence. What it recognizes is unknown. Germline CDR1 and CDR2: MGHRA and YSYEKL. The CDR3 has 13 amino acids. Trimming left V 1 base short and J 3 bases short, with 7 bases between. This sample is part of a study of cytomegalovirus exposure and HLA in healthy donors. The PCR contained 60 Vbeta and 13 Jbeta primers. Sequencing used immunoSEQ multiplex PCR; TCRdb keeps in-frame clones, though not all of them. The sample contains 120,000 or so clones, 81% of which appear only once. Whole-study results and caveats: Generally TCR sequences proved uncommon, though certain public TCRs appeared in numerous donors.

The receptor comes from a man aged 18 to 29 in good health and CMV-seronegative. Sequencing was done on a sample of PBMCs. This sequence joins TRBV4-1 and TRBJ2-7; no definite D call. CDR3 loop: CASSQGVFYEQYF. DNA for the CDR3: TGCGCCAGCAGCCAAGGAGTTTTCTACGAGCAGTACTTC.